This is a list of T cell receptor beta chains from one sample in a study of blood T cell repertoires in COVID-19. Profiling relied on immunoSEQ multiplex PCR, and the TCRdb table lists in-frame clones only, not all of them. This sample has 110,000 to 150,000 clones; 85% to 90% occur once, and the top ten carry approximately 3%. What was sequenced was peripheral blood. The receptor source for this set is a woman in her sixties with active COVID-19. The CDR3 runs from the conserved cysteine through the conserved F or W. D genes are given only for firm matches.

v_gene: TRBV4-2
d_gene: TRBD1
CDR3aa: CASSPDWTGANYGYTF

v_gene: TRBV18
d_gene: .
CDR3aa: CASSPFGAGANVLTF

v_gene: TRBV23-1
d_gene: .
CDR3aa: CASSQWGRQVPYEQYF

v_gene: TRBV9
d_gene: TRBD1
CDR3aa: CASSVGQVNTEAFF

v_gene: TRBV27
d_gene: TRBD1
CDR3aa: CASSLDRGLDYGSPLHF

v_gene: TRBV4-3
d_gene: TRBD2
CDR3aa: CASSPKGTSGHGELFF

v_gene: TRBV3-1/TRBV3-2
d_gene: TRBD1
CDR3aa: CASTLQGTSEAFF

v_gene: TRBV18
d_gene: .
CDR3aa: CASSPSRQGSTGELFF

v_gene: TRBV7-2
d_gene: .
CDR3aa: CASSLYGTDTQYF

v_gene: TRBV6-5
d_gene: .
CDR3aa: CAIDDMDRNTGELFF

v_gene: TRBV28
d_gene: .
CDR3aa: CASSLWKGVNTEAFF

v_gene: TRBV19
d_gene: TRBD1
CDR3aa: CASRRTGSSDTEAFF

v_gene: TRBV5-6
d_gene: TRBD2
CDR3aa: CASSLGLAGAGELFF

v_gene: TRBV6-1
d_gene: .
CDR3aa: CASSERNIQYF

v_gene: TRBV3-1/TRBV3-2
d_gene: .
CDR3aa: CASSQSAGSQETQYF

v_gene: TRBV6-6
d_gene: .
CDR3aa: CASSYRGDEQFF

v_gene: TRBV4-3
d_gene: TRBD2
CDR3aa: CASSHLLAGGYNEQFF

v_gene: TRBV28
d_gene: TRBD1
CDR3aa: CASSLGQGLVIGETQYF

v_gene: TRBV11-2
d_gene: .
CDR3aa: CASSLTSSESRSVYEQYF

v_gene: TRBV7-2
d_gene: .
CDR3aa: CASSPSGISLSGNTIYF

v_gene: TRBV28
d_gene: .
CDR3aa: CASSLPLSVNQPQHF

v_gene: TRBV7-9
d_gene: .
CDR3aa: CASSSAGGNTIYF

v_gene: TRBV6-2/TRBV6-3
d_gene: TRBD2
CDR3aa: CASSWTSGRASSYNEQFF

v_gene: TRBV7-2
d_gene: .
CDR3aa: CASSNTPGTYGYTF

v_gene: TRBV7-9
d_gene: .
CDR3aa: CASSPSNEEETQYF

v_gene: TRBV5-5
d_gene: .
CDR3aa: CASSLVFFTGELFF

v_gene: TRBV11-3
d_gene: TRBD2
CDR3aa: CASSTPAALAETNSYNEQFF

v_gene: TRBV11-2
d_gene: .
CDR3aa: CASRGPGLPSGNTIYF

v_gene: TRBV2
d_gene: .
CDR3aa: CASRGGNTEAFF

v_gene: TRBV28
d_gene: .
CDR3aa: CASSRRGISSYEQYF

v_gene: TRBV24-1
d_gene: .
CDR3aa: CATSHPGVETQYF

v_gene: TRBV9
d_gene: TRBD1
CDR3aa: CASSVDLQGLNTEAFF

v_gene: TRBV5-8
d_gene: .
CDR3aa: CASGYRPDQPQHF

v_gene: TRBV5-1
d_gene: TRBD1
CDR3aa: CASSPTDRDSLSGANVLTF

v_gene: TRBV4-1
d_gene: .
CDR3aa: CASSQGVTPQSLQGGANVLTF

v_gene: TRBV9
d_gene: .
CDR3aa: CASSPALGHYGYTF

v_gene: TRBV6-2/TRBV6-3
d_gene: TRBD2
CDR3aa: CASSYSLREPTYEQYF

v_gene: TRBV10-3
d_gene: TRBD2
CDR3aa: CAISESDSGSGSTGELFF

v_gene: TRBV4-1
d_gene: .
CDR3aa: CASSQEGEGYGYTF

v_gene: TRBV27
d_gene: TRBD2
CDR3aa: CASRTSGRNYEQYF

v_gene: TRBV27
d_gene: .
CDR3aa: CASSSWPGTDTQYF

v_gene: TRBV7-9
d_gene: .
CDR3aa: CASSSSRGSSYEQYF

v_gene: TRBV7-9
d_gene: TRBD2
CDR3aa: CASSSGTSLYNEQFF

v_gene: TRBV3-1/TRBV3-2
d_gene: TRBD2
CDR3aa: CASSQDGALAGVRGTQYF

v_gene: TRBV9
d_gene: TRBD2
CDR3aa: CASSPGTSGPPGF

v_gene: TRBV6-5
d_gene: .
CDR3aa: CASSSGQQTYEQYF

v_gene: TRBV30
d_gene: TRBD1
CDR3aa: CAGMTGDNSPLHF

v_gene: TRBV11-2
d_gene: .
CDR3aa: CASSSGAVRVRNEQFF

v_gene: TRBV19
d_gene: .
CDR3aa: CASRERGQPHEKLFF

v_gene: TRBV28
d_gene: .
CDR3aa: CASSLSDLYTGELFF

v_gene: TRBV6-5
d_gene: TRBD2
CDR3aa: CASRTTSGRALEQFF

v_gene: TRBV19
d_gene: TRBD2
CDR3aa: CASSRREFDREQYF

v_gene: TRBV25-1
d_gene: .
CDR3aa: CASSEPTGRTEAFF

v_gene: TRBV27
d_gene: TRBD1
CDR3aa: CASSFYSRTGPFSPLHF

v_gene: TRBV10-2
d_gene: TRBD2
CDR3aa: CATGEGYEQYF

v_gene: TRBV6-2/TRBV6-3
d_gene: .
CDR3aa: CASSRSSGANVLTF

v_gene: TRBV6-6
d_gene: TRBD1
CDR3aa: CASTRQGDFYGYTF

v_gene: TRBV11-3
d_gene: .
CDR3aa: CASSFGSGTEAFF

v_gene: TRBV6-5
d_gene: TRBD2
CDR3aa: CASSYSRAGLGEQYF